This T cell receptor (beta chain) emerged from a study of spatial heterogeneity in lung cancer. Study details: Mean representation of each unique TCR and UMI combination in the raw reads exceeded eight occurrences.

This clonotype was recorded at least ten times. What it binds is unknown. Notes on the study in general: More often at tumor resection than at routine follow-up, ubiquitous expanded tumor TCRs were detected in the blood.

TCR cDNA molecules were tagged individually, and each one carried a unique molecular identifier. Using its own MiXCR run on the 5' RACE reads, TCRdb lists one record per CDR3 protein. The top ten clones hold 13% of a sample with fewer than 55,000 distinct CDR3 sequences, 6% to 9.5% of them seen once. Trimming took 6 bases from V and 6 from J, leaving 9 bases between them. Germline-derived CDR1 and CDR2 are DFQATT and SNEGSKA (reference sequence). CDR3 length: 10 residues. Time point: sample taken at primary tumor resection. Whole RNA came from tumor, nontumor lung or frozen PBMC and was sequenced without being sorted.

The source of this sequence is a female donor with early-stage non-small cell lung cancer. This chain uses TRBV20-1 with TRBJ2-7; D might be TRBD1 (6 bases). Sequences were derived from PBMCs, sampled at surgery. This chain's CDR3 is CSAGASEQYF. The CDR3 region has the DNA TGCAGTGCGGGGGCCTCCGAGCAGTACTTC.